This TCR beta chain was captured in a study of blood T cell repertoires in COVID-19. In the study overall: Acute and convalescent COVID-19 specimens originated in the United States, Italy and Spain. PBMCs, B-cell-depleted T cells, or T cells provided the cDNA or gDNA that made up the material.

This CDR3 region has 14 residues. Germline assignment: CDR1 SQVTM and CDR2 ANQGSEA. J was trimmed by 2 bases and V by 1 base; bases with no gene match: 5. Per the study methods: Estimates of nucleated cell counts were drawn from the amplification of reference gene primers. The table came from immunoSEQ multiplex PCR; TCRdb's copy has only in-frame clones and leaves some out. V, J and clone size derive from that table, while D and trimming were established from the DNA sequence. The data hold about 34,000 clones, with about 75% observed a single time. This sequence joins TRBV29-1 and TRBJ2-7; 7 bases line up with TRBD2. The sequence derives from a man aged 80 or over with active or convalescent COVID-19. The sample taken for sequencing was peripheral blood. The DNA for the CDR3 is TGCAGCGTTGAAGGGGGGGGTTTCCCCTACGAGCAGTACTTC. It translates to CSVEGGGFPYEQYF.